This passage covers 8 T cell receptor beta chains from one sample sequenced in a study of blood T cell repertoires in COVID-19. This table comes from immunoSEQ multiplex PCR, and its TCRdb copy is limited to in-frame clones, with some not included. The repertoire holds about 73,000 clones, 77% seen once, with roughly 2.4% in the top ten. The sequencing input was peripheral blood. These receptors were obtained from an older man with COVID-19, enrolled during active disease.

This rearrangement joins TRBV7-2 to TRBJ2-2, with 7 bases that match TRBD1. Germline-derived CDR1 and CDR2 are SGHTA and FQGNSA. The J segment lost 5 bases and the V segment lost 0 bases, leaving 3 bases of the junction unmatched. The CDR3 length is 15 residues. Written as DNA, the CDR3 is TGTGCCAGCAGCTTAGCCCAGGGGGTTACCGGGGAGCTGTTTTTT. Protein: CASSLAQGVTGELFF.

This clone came up once. In DNA form, the CDR3 reads TGCGCCAGCAGCTTGGGCGGCACCGGGGAGCTGTTTTTT. It is translated as CASSLGGTGELFF. The chain uses TRBV5-1 and TRBJ2-2; D unclear. CDR1 and CDR2 from the germline V gene are SGHRS and YFSETQ. The CDR3 has 13 amino acids. V was cut by 0 bases and J by 4 bases, with 4 bases left in between.

The chain uses TRBV7-3 and TRBJ2-3, with a tentative D call TRBD2 (7 bases). The CDR3 is made up of 15 amino acids. Germline V lookup: CDR1 SGHTA, CDR2 FQGTGA. V shed 3 bases and J shed 4 bases, with 14 bases lying between them. The CDR3 loop is CASSLGFGGPDTQYF. The CDR3 region has the DNA TGTGCCAGCAGCTTGGGTTTCGGGGGGCCAGATACGCAGTATTTT.

V and J are TRBV11-3 and TRBJ2-7; TRBD1 matches at 9 bases. The germline gives CDR1 SGHNT, CDR2 YENEEA. CDR3 length equals 18 residues. Losses at the gene ends were 2 bases for V and 5 bases for J; bases not matched to a gene: 16. CDR3 amino acids: CASSLRWSRQGEFHEQYF. CDR3 coding DNA: TGTGCCAGCAGCTTACGGTGGTCGAGACAGGGGGAATTTCACGAGCAGTACTTC.

J is TRBJ1-2 and V is TRBV4-3, with 8 bases lining up with TRBD1. CDR3 size: 17 residues. With 4 bases clipped from V and 2 bases from J, the junction kept 12 bases outside the gene matches. Germline V gene data show CDR1 as LGHNA and CDR2 as YSLEER. The CDR3 nucleotides read TGCGCCAGCAGCCTAAACTACAAGACAGGGGAGAACTATGGCTACACCTTC. Amino acid sequence: CASSLNYKTGENYGYTF.

The chain employs TRBV7-9 and TRBJ1-2; 8 positions match TRBD1. The germline gives CDR1 SEHNR, CDR2 FQNEAQ (reference sequence). The CDR3 runs 14 residues. Unmatched junction bases numbered 7, after V lost 5 bases and J lost 5 bases. The CDR3 region is CASSLPYRGYGYTF. The CDR3, as DNA: TGTGCCAGCAGCCTCCCTTACAGGGGGTATGGCTACACCTTC.

The chain recombines TRBV4-2 with TRBJ2-2, with D perhaps TRBD2 (6 bases). This CDR3 has 17 amino acids. V lost 1 base to trimming and J lost 1 base, with 13 bases between them. Germline CDR1 and CDR2: LGHNA and YNFKEQ. The CDR3: CASSQGGGLRNTGELFF. CDR3 nucleotide sequence: TGTGCCAGCAGCCAAGGTGGGGGACTGAGGAACACCGGGGAGCTGTTTTTT.

J is TRBJ2-7 and V is TRBV9; the match to TRBD1 covers 7 bases. Germline CDR1 SGDLS, CDR2 YYNGEE. The CDR3 has 14 residues. The trim removed 4 bases at V and 2 bases at J, leaving 6 bases unmatched. The CDR3 reads CASSPRQGPYEQYF. The DNA of the CDR3 is TGTGCCAGCAGCCCTCGACAGGGCCCCTACGAGCAGTACTTC.